This TCR beta chain derives from a study of identical twins. Study outcomes and limitations: Partial confounding of zero-insertion analyses by invariant MAIT and iNKT cells was possible.

CDR3 length: 11 residues. Germline CDR1 DFQATT, CDR2 SNEGSKA (reference sequence). V was pared by 5 bases and J by 3 bases, with 8 bases between. Each CDR3 protein gets one entry after TCRdb re-called the 5' RACE reads with MiXCR. In the table there are roughly 570,000 distinct CDR3 sequences, 9.6% of which are singletons. This clonotype came up many times. The antigen remains undetermined. Every one of the donors was a healthy Caucasian. These data were also reused for a study on yellow fever vaccine responses in identical twins.

The specimen sequenced was PBMCs. This clonotype was sampled from a woman between 18 and 29 years old in good health. The J gene is TRBJ2-7, the V gene TRBV20-1, with D tentatively TRBD1 (6 bases). CDR3 amino acids: CSAAQGYEQYF. CDR3 nucleotide sequence: TGCAGTGCTGCACAGGGCTACGAGCAGTACTTC.